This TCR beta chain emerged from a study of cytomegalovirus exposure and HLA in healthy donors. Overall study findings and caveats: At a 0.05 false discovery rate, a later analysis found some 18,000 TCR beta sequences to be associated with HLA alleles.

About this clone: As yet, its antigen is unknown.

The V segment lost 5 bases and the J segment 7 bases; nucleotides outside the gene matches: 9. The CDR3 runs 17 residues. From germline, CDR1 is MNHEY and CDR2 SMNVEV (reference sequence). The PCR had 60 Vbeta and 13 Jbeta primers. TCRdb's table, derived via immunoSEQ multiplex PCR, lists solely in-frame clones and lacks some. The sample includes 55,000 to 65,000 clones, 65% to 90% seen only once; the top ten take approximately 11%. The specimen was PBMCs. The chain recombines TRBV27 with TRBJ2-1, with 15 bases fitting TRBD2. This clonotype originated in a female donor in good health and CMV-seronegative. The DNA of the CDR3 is TGTGCCAGCAGTCCCTTCATCGGACTAGCGGGAGGGAATGAGCAGTTCTTC. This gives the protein CASSPFIGLAGGNEQFF.